The 10 T cell receptor beta chains listed next were all sequenced from one sample in a study of blood T cell repertoires in COVID-19. This table comes from immunoSEQ multiplex PCR, and its TCRdb copy is limited to in-frame clones, with some not included. The sample records fewer than 250,000 clones, approximately 90% being singletons. The specimen was PBMCs or T cells enriched from blood (not recorded which). All receptors derive from a man aged 25 to 45 who had recovered from COVID-19.

V is TRBV19 and J is TRBJ1-1; the match to TRBD1 covers 7 bases. The CDR3 length is 18 residues. From germline, CDR1 is LNHDA and CDR2 SQIVND (reference sequence). Trimming at V came to 9 bases and at J to 2 bases, leaving 21 bases not matched to a gene. The CDR3 DNA follows: TGTGCCAGCCAACATAGGTGGAGGGGGCCGAAGGATAACACTGAAGCTTTCTTT. Its protein is CASQHRWRGPKDNTEAFF.

The J gene is TRBJ1-5, the V gene TRBV6-5, with D perhaps matching TRBD1 (6 bases). CDR3 length: 12 amino acids. Germline V gene lookup returns CDR1 MNHEY and CDR2 SVGAGI. V was shortened by 10 bases and J by 7 bases, with 14 bases between the two germline ends. CDR3 in DNA: TGTGCCACCGGCCTGGGGGCGCAGCCCCAGCATTTT. Protein product: CATGLGAQPQHF.

V and J are TRBV10-3 and TRBJ1-1; 10 bases align to TRBD1. Trimming cost V 0 bases and J 1 base; bases outside gene matches: 14. Germline V gene data show CDR1 as ENHRY and CDR2 as SYGVKD. CDR3 size: 20 residues. CDR3 loop: CAISESKWDRGDLGNTEAFF. The CDR3 bases are TGTGCCATCAGTGAGTCGAAGTGGGACAGGGGCGATCTAGGGAACACTGAAGCTTTCTTT.

V is TRBV6-5 and J is TRBJ2-1; D ambiguous. The CDR3 sequence is 14 residues long. The germline CDR1 and CDR2 sequences are MNHEY and SVGAGI. The V gene lost 2 bases and the J gene lost 0 bases, with 5 bases spanning the gap. CDR3 in DNA: TGTGCCAGCAGTTACCTACGCTCCTACAATGAGCAGTTCTTC. This encodes CASSYLRSYNEQFF.

CDR3 protein: CASSEQGITYEQYF. The CDR3 bases are TGTGCCAGCAGCGAACAGGGTATTACTTACGAGCAGTACTTC. The chain employs TRBV5-4 and TRBJ2-7; D may be TRBD1 (6 bases). The CDR3 covers 14 residues. Germline CDR1 and CDR2: SGHNT and YYREEE (reference sequence). Trimming pared 4 bases from V and 4 bases from J, leaving 15 bases between.

The chain links TRBV5-4 to TRBJ1-1, with TRBD1 as a possible D gene (6 bases). This CDR3 region has 13 residues. V was shortened by 10 bases and J by 3 bases, with 16 bases between the two germline ends. Germline CDR1 and CDR2: SGHNT and YYREEE (reference sequence). The CDR3, as DNA: TGTGCCTCCGGGAGGGGGGCTTACACTGAAGCTTTCTTT. Translated, it gives CASGRGAYTEAFF.

V usage is TRBV5-6 and J usage is TRBJ1-3, with D unresolved. The V end was cut by 4 bases, the J end by 3 bases, with 14 bases between. CDR3 length: 15 amino acids. Germline V lookup: CDR1 SGHDT, CDR2 YYEEEE. The CDR3 bases are TGTGCCAGCAGCAAACTGGGAGGAAATGGAAACACCATATATTTT. It is translated as CASSKLGGNGNTIYF.

The genes are TRBV18 and TRBJ2-5; TRBD2 matches at 11 bases. V shed 6 bases and J 4 bases; nucleotides not matched to a gene: 10. Germline CDR1 is KGHSH and CDR2 is LQKENI. This CDR3 comprises 16 residues. Here the CDR3 reads CASSTLAGVNRETQYF. CDR3 nucleotide sequence: TGTGCCAGCTCCACACTAGCGGGAGTTAATAGAGAGACCCAGTACTTC.

This rearrangement joins TRBV19 to TRBJ2-3, with D uncertain. The CDR3 extends over 14 amino acids. Germline V CDR1 and CDR2: LNHDA, SQIVND (reference sequence). Trimming removed 7 bases from V and 3 bases from J, with 14 bases in between. Here the CDR3 reads CASTSGYGTDTQYF. The CDR3 coding sequence is TGTGCCAGTACGTCCGGTTACGGGACAGATACGCAGTATTTT.

This chain joins TRBV19 and TRBJ1-5, with no clear D. From germline, CDR1 is LNHDA and CDR2 SQIVND (reference sequence). The CDR3 covers 13 residues. V was shortened by 5 bases and J by 4 bases, with 9 bases between the two germline ends. The CDR3 here is CASSWQTNQPQHF. Written as DNA, the CDR3 is TGTGCCAGTAGTTGGCAGACTAATCAGCCCCAGCATTTT.